Presented here are 29 T cell receptor beta chains from one specimen sequenced in a study of radiotherapy plus CTLA-4 blockade in lung cancer. Profiling relied on immunoSEQ multiplex PCR, and the TCRdb table lists in-frame clones only, not all of them. The table records roughly 100,000 clones, around 84% of them present only once. The sequencing used peripheral blood, collected from a patient treated with radiotherapy plus ipilimumab. The receptors derive from a human donor with non-small cell lung cancer that progressed on radiotherapy plus ipilimumab.

CDR3 residues: CASSAQGYAPQPQHF. Written as DNA, the CDR3 is TGTGCCAGTAGTGCACAGGGGTATGCGCCTCAGCCCCAGCATTTT. The rearrangement links TRBV19 to TRBJ1-5, with 7 nucleotides matching TRBD1. This CDR3 comprises 15 residues. J lost 6 bases, V lost 5 bases, and 10 bases had no gene match. Germline CDR1 LNHDA, CDR2 SQIVND (reference sequence).

V gene TRBV11-2 combines with J gene TRBJ2-5; D may be TRBD1 (6 bases). CDR3 length: 15 amino acids. Germline values: CDR1 SGHAT, CDR2 FQNNGV. V gave up 5 bases and J gave up 2 bases, with 15 bases separating them. CDR3 loop: CASSVRTDPQETQYF. The CDR3 DNA follows: TGTGCCAGCAGCGTCAGGACAGATCCACAAGAGACCCAGTACTTC.

This chain links TRBV2 with TRBJ2-1; TRBD1 or TRBD2 may be the D gene (6 bases each). Germline CDR1 and CDR2: SNHLY and FYNNEI. The CDR3 is 15 residues long. The V and J ends lost 0 bases and 10 bases respectively, with 16 bases between them. The CDR3 region is CASSEASGRTGEQFF. CDR3 DNA: TGTGCCAGCAGTGAAGCTAGCGGACGTACAGGGGAGCAGTTCTTC.

CDR3 nucleotide sequence: TGTGCCAGCAGCCAAGGGCAAGCGGGGCCCTACGAGCAGTACTTC. Its translation: CASSQGQAGPYEQYF. V and J are TRBV4-2 and TRBJ2-7; 7 bases are a match to TRBD2. The CDR3 has 15 residues. In germline, CDR1 is LGHNA, CDR2 YNFKEQ. V lost 1 base, J lost 2 bases, and 5 bases stayed unmatched.

The J gene is TRBJ2-3, the V gene TRBV4-1; D not certain. The CDR3 length is 11 residues. V gave up 4 bases and J gave up 5 bases, with 4 bases separating them. Per germline, CDR1 MGHRA and CDR2 YSYEKL. The CDR3 loop reads CASSRGDTQYF. DNA of the CDR3: TGCGCCAGCAGCCGGGGAGATACGCAGTATTTT.

This chain links TRBV14 with TRBJ2-2; D not certain. The germline V gene has CDR1 SGHDN and CDR2 FVKESK. The CDR3 covers 14 residues. Trimming cost V 1 base and J 3 bases, with 6 bases left between them. Here the CDR3 reads CASSQVPDTGELFF. The DNA of the CDR3 is TGTGCCAGCAGCCAAGTTCCGGACACCGGGGAGCTGTTTTTT.

The V gene is TRBV28, the J gene TRBJ2-7; 8 bases map to TRBD1. Germline-derived CDR1 and CDR2 are MDHEN and SYDVKM. J lost 3 bases, V lost 4 bases, and 17 bases had no gene match. The CDR3 length is 18 residues. The CDR3 DNA follows: TGTGCCAGCAGTTACCCCCTTTACGCCCGGGACAGGAGCTACGAGCAGTACTTC. Its protein is CASSYPLYARDRSYEQYF. The whole variable domain, filled in from reference TRBV28 and TRBJ2-7, reads DVKVTQSSRYLVKRTGEKVFLECVQDMDHENMFWYRQDPGLGLRLIYFSYDVKMKEKGDIPEGYSVSREKKERFSLILESASTNQTSMYLCASSYPLYARDRSYEQYFGPGTRLTVT.

The V call is TRBV27, the J call TRBJ2-1, with TRBD2 matching over 12 bases. The germline CDR1 and CDR2 sequences are MNHEY and SMNVEV (reference sequence). V lost 10 bases to trimming and J lost 7 bases; unmatched junction nucleotides: 11. The CDR3 has 15 residues. In DNA form, the CDR3 reads TGTGCCACCGGACGGACTAGCGGGACAAGGAATGAGCAGTTCTTC. This codes for CATGRTSGTRNEQFF.

This chain connects TRBV23-1 to TRBJ2-7; no clear D. TRBV23-1 is placed among ORFs of uncertain function. The CDR3 spans 15 residues. Trimming left V 2 bases short and J 0 bases short, with 11 bases between. The CDR3 region is CASSQDTNFSYEQYV. In DNA, the CDR3 is TGCGCCAGCAGTCAAGATACAAATTTCTCCTACGAGCAGTACGTC.

The chain combines TRBV10-3 with TRBJ1-1, with TRBD1 identical over 7 bases. With 2 bases clipped from V and 9 bases from J, the junction kept 6 bases outside the gene matches. The CDR3 has 13 residues. Germline V gives CDR1 ENHRY, CDR2 SYGVKD. The CDR3 is CAISEAGTVKAFF. The DNA for the CDR3 is TGTGCCATCAGTGAGGCCGGGACAGTAAAAGCTTTCTTT.

This clone was recorded a few times. The chain uses TRBV4-2 and TRBJ2-1; tentatively, D is TRBD2 (7 bases). The V and J ends lost 0 bases and 10 bases respectively, with 19 bases between them. This CDR3 has 16 amino acids. Germline V gene lookup returns CDR1 LGHNA and CDR2 YNFKEQ. This chain's CDR3 is CASSQDSGGGGMEQFF. CDR3 sequence (DNA): TGTGCCAGCAGCCAAGATTCGGGAGGAGGGGGTATGGAGCAGTTCTTC.

This sequence joins TRBV6-1 and TRBJ1-2; D gene unclear. Germline CDR1 is MNHNS and CDR2 is SASEGT. V dropped 6 bases and J dropped 4 bases, with 12 bases sitting between them. CDR3 length: 13 residues. CDR3 amino acids: CASSETGSYGYTF. The DNA for the CDR3 is TGTGCCAGCAGCGAGACCGGGAGCTATGGCTACACCTTC.

There are a few counts of this clone. The genes are TRBV28 and TRBJ2-7; D gene ambiguous. Per germline, CDR1 MDHEN and CDR2 SYDVKM. The CDR3 runs to 13 residues. V was cut by 5 bases and J by 2 bases, with 10 bases left in between. The CDR3 protein is CASSPPVAYEQYF. The DNA for the CDR3 is TGTGCCAGCAGTCCCCCTGTAGCCTACGAGCAGTACTTC.

The rearrangement joins TRBV11-2 to TRBJ1-1, with D possibly matching TRBD1 (5 bases). Germline values: CDR1 SGHAT, CDR2 FQNNGV. V gave up 0 bases and J gave up 2 bases, with 22 bases separating them. The CDR3 has 19 amino acids. CDR3 protein: CASSLDLASGGTRNTEAFF. DNA for the CDR3: TGTGCCAGCAGCTTAGATTTGGCCAGCGGTGGGACCCGAAACACTGAAGCTTTCTTT.

In this sample, this clone turned up a few times. This chain connects TRBV6-6 to TRBJ2-4, with D maybe TRBD1 (6 bases). V gave up 7 bases and J gave up 9 bases, with 13 bases separating them. Germline CDR1 and CDR2: MNHNY and SVGAGI (reference sequence). CDR3 length equals 12 residues. CDR3 amino acids: CASNEGVGIQYF. As DNA, the CDR3 is TGTGCCAGCAATGAGGGGGTCGGCATTCAGTACTTC.

V gene TRBV19 combines with J gene TRBJ2-7; TRBD1 agrees at 10 bases. Germline V gene sequence: CDR1 LNHDA, CDR2 SQIVND (reference sequence). V was pared by 5 bases and J by 6 bases, with 13 bases of the junction left unmatched. This CDR3 has 16 residues. The CDR3 loop reads CASSPTDRGQRFEQYF. The CDR3 nucleotides read TGTGCCAGTAGTCCCACCGACAGGGGGCAAAGGTTCGAGCAGTACTTC.

The chain is built from TRBV7-9 and TRBJ2-7; no clear D. CDR1 is SEHNR and CDR2 is FQNEAQ in the germline V gene (reference sequence). The ends were cut back, 0 bases at V and 2 bases at J, with 8 bases in the middle. The CDR3 is 14 residues long. For the CDR3, the DNA is TGTGCCAGCAGCTTAGCGGGCTGGACCTACGAGCAGTACGTC. Its protein is CASSLAGWTYEQYV.

The rearrangement uses TRBV5-4 and TRBJ2-3; TRBD2 agrees at 7 bases. The germline V gene has CDR1 SGHNT and CDR2 YYREEE (reference sequence). V gave up 2 bases and J gave up 4 bases; unmatched junction bases: 10. The CDR3 sequence is 16 residues long. The CDR3 DNA reads TGTGCCAGCAGCTTTTCGATCAGCGGGATCTCAGATACGCAGTATTTT. Translating gives CASSFSISGISDTQYF.

This clone was seen once. V is TRBV30 and J is TRBJ2-1; D tentatively reads TRBD1 or TRBD2 (6 bases each). Germline CDR1 and CDR2: GTSNPN and SVGIG (reference sequence). The CDR3 spans 12 residues. V gave up 5 bases and J gave up 7 bases, with 12 bases separating them. CDR3: CAWWGAGNEQFF. CDR3 nucleotide sequence: TGTGCCTGGTGGGGGGCAGGGAATGAGCAGTTCTTC.

The rearrangement uses TRBV5-1 and TRBJ2-1, with 8 bases that match TRBD2. This CDR3 comprises 14 residues. Germline V gene lookup returns CDR1 SGHRS and CDR2 YFSETQ. The ends lost 5 bases at V and 4 bases at J; junction bases unmatched: 5. CDR3: CASSSTSEYNEQFF. CDR3 sequence (DNA): TGCGCCAGCAGTTCGACTAGCGAGTACAATGAGCAGTTCTTC. The entire variable domain, with the rest obtained from reference TRBV5-1 and TRBJ2-1, is as follows: KAGVTQTPRYLIKTRGQQVTLSCSPISGHRSVSWYQQTPGQGLQFLFEYFSETQRNKGNFPGRFSGRQFSNSRSEMNVSTLELGDSALYLCASSSTSEYNEQFFGPGTRLTVL.

The genes are TRBV7-6 and TRBJ2-2, with 7 bases fitting TRBD1. Germline values: CDR1 SGHVS, CDR2 FNYEAQ. With 5 bases clipped from V and 4 bases from J, the junction kept 10 bases outside the gene matches. CDR3 size: 16 residues. The CDR3 DNA follows: TGTGCCAGCAGCCGAGACCTGACAGGGTCCACCGGGGAGCTGTTTTTT. As protein: CASSRDLTGSTGELFF.

The rearrangement links TRBV5-6 to TRBJ2-1, with 11 bases identical to TRBD2. From germline, CDR1 is SGHDT and CDR2 YYEEEE. With 0 bases clipped from V and 4 bases from J, the junction kept 3 bases outside the gene matches. The CDR3 length is 16 residues. CDR3 DNA sequence: TGTGCCAGCAGCTTGGTGGGACTAGCGGAATACAATGAGCAGTTCTTC. Amino acids: CASSLVGLAEYNEQFF.

V is TRBV7-9 and J is TRBJ1-1; no reliable D call. V was pared by 1 base and J by 5 bases, with 11 bases between. Germline V gene sequence: CDR1 SEHNR, CDR2 FQNEAQ (reference sequence). There are 14 residues in the CDR3. The CDR3 protein is CASSLVLSGTEAFF. In DNA form, the CDR3 reads TGTGCCAGCAGCTTAGTTTTGTCGGGTACTGAAGCTTTCTTT.

The chain employs TRBV4-2 and TRBJ2-1; maybe TRBD2 (6 bases). This CDR3 is built from 20 residues. Per germline, CDR1 LGHNA and CDR2 YNFKEQ. Trimming shortened V by 1 base and J by 7 bases, and 29 bases separated the two germline ends. The CDR3 bases are TGTGCCAGCAGCCAAGCGACTAGTCAGGAGGGCCGAGAGTTTGGAAATGAGCAGTTCTTC. Its translation: CASSQATSQEGREFGNEQFF.

The chain joins TRBV2 to TRBJ2-7; 10 bases match TRBD1. This CDR3 region has 17 residues. V was clipped by 1 base and J by 4 bases; unmatched bases: 10. Germline-derived CDR1 and CDR2 are SNHLY and FYNNEI. DNA of the CDR3: TGTGCCAGCAGTGAAGGTCAGGGGGACAGGGGTATTTACGAGCAGTACTTC. Its protein is CASSEGQGDRGIYEQYF.

The rearrangement links TRBV6-5 to TRBJ2-1; 12 bases map to TRBD2. The CDR3 consists of 15 residues. V lost 5 bases, J lost 3 bases, and 2 bases stayed unmatched. CDR1 and CDR2 (germline): MNHEY, SVGAGI. The CDR3 DNA is TGTGCCAGCAGTGTGACTAGCGGGAGCTACAATGAGCAGTTCTTC. Translated, it gives CASSVTSGSYNEQFF.

V and J are TRBV9 and TRBJ2-3, with TRBD2 identical over 9 bases. Looked up from germline, CDR1 is SGDLS and CDR2 is YYNGEE. Trimming removed 0 bases from V and 1 base from J; junction bases left unmatched: 9. This CDR3 comprises 18 residues. The CDR3 is CASSVGSGSPPGTDTQYF. In nucleotides, the CDR3 is TGTGCCAGCAGCGTAGGTAGCGGGAGTCCGCCTGGCACAGATACGCAGTATTTT.

This clone was seen once. V gene TRBV2 combines with J gene TRBJ1-4, with no clear D. Germline lookup yields CDR1 SNHLY and CDR2 FYNNEI. The germline V and J ends were trimmed by 3 bases and 2 bases, with 10 bases remaining between them. The CDR3 totals 15 residues. DNA for the CDR3: TGTGCCAGCAGTGACCTGGCAGCTACTAATGAAAAACTGTTTTTT. Translating it yields CASSDLAATNEKLFF.

In this sample, this clone turned up a few times. The chain has TRBV19 and TRBJ1-5; no clear D gene. The CDR3 is made up of 15 amino acids. The germline V gene encodes CDR1 LNHDA and CDR2 SQIVND (reference sequence). Trimming pared 9 bases from V and 6 bases from J, leaving 21 bases between. CDR3 nucleotide sequence: TGTGCCAGCCGGGCACGAAATGAAGTCGGTCAGCCCCAGCATTTT. Amino acids: CASRARNEVGQPQHF.